A selection of T cell receptor beta chains follows, all from one sample in a study of blood T cell repertoires in COVID-19. The protocol was immunoSEQ multiplex PCR, while the TCRdb copy is restricted to in-frame clones and leaves out a portion. The data contain 150,000 to 200,000 clones, roughly 87% of them singletons. Source material: peripheral blood. These receptors were taken from a man aged 18 to 30 who had recovered from COVID-19. Each CDR3 is given without its conserved first and last residue.

TRBJ2-2,TRBV4-3,ASSHVGGAGGLPGELF
TRBJ1-1,TRBV2,ASSVGQNTEAF
TRBJ1-1,TRBV5-4,ASSSPGGVTEAF
TRBJ1-2,TRBV2,ASILQGVGGYT
TRBJ2-7,TRBV4-3,ASSQDLSGRAYEQY
TRBJ2-6,TRBV3-1/TRBV3-2,ASSQAEQGPRSPGANVLT
TRBJ1-2,TRBV7-9,ASSNNRGRDYGYT
TRBJ2-3,TRBV2,ASSERWAVPSTDTQY
TRBJ2-6,TRBV6-5,ASTSGDGANVLT
TRBJ1-2,TRBV4-2,ASSQVGAGAGYT